Presented here are 31 T cell receptor beta chains from one specimen sequenced in a study of CD4 T cell repertoires in COVID-19. Only in-frame clones appear in the TCRdb table, and some are missing; sequencing was by immunoSEQ multiplex PCR. The sample lists approximately 75,000 clones; approximately 83% were seen once. The sample consisted of CD4+ T cells from peripheral blood, taken after recovery from COVID-19. These receptors all come from a human donor who had COVID-19.

V usage is TRBV12-2 and J usage is TRBJ2-7; the table's D call, TRBD1, has no DNA check behind it. TRBV12-2 is recorded as a pseudogene. CDR3 length: 13 residues. The CDR3 nucleotides read TGTGCAAGTCGCTGGCCCTTCTCCTACGAGCAGTACTTC. It is translated as CASRWPFSYEQYF.

The rearrangement joins TRBV6-4 to TRBJ1-2; weak D call: TRBD1 (6 bases). The CDR3 is 12 residues long. The germline V gene has CDR1 MRHNA and CDR2 SNTAGT. The V end lost 3 bases, the J end lost 8 bases, and 10 bases lay between the germline ends. In DNA, the CDR3 is TGTGCCAGCAGTGAGGGCAGGGGAGGCTACACCTTC. Translating gives CASSEGRGGYTF.

This clone was detected once. J is TRBJ1-2 and V is TRBV5-6; D is ambiguous. Trimming took off 3 bases at V and 7 bases at J, with 10 bases between the two ends. This CDR3 spans 12 amino acids. From germline, CDR1 is SGHDT and CDR2 YYEEEE. The CDR3 loop reads CASSSWTGGYTF. The CDR3 DNA is TGTGCCAGCAGCTCATGGACGGGTGGCTACACCTTC.

The chain employs TRBV9 and TRBJ2-3, with D tentatively TRBD2 (5 bases). The CDR3 is 16 residues long. The V and J ends lost 0 bases and 6 bases respectively, with 17 bases between them. CDR1 is SGDLS, CDR2 YYNGEE, per germline. The CDR3 DNA reads as TGTGCCAGCAGCGTAGGCATCATGGCGGGTGGGGATACGCAGTATTTT. Translating it yields CASSVGIMAGGDTQYF. Drawing the rest from reference TRBV9 and TRBJ2-3, the complete variable domain is DSGVTQTPKHLITATGQRVTLRCSPRSGDLSVYWYQQSLDQGLQFLIQYYNGEERAKGNILERFSAQQFPDLHSELNLSSLELGDSALYFCASSVGIMAGGDTQYFGPGTRLTVL.

This clone was recorded only once. The chain recombines TRBV5-4 with TRBJ1-6; 7 bases line up with TRBD1. Germline-derived CDR1 and CDR2 are SGHNT and YYREEE (reference sequence). V was clipped by 4 bases and J by 7 bases; unmatched bases: 8. This CDR3 has 15 residues. CDR3 sequence (DNA): TGTGCCAGCAGCAAAAATACAGGGGACAATTCACCCCTCCACTTT. This translates into CASSKNTGDNSPLHF.

This chain uses TRBV30 with TRBJ2-7; weak D call: TRBD1 (7 bases). Germline loops: CDR1 GTSNPN, CDR2 SVGIG (reference sequence). There are 11 residues in the CDR3. Trimming left V 7 bases short and J 7 bases short, with 14 bases between. CDR3 in amino acids: CASGQAGEQYF. CDR3 sequence (DNA): TGTGCCTCAGGACAGGCGGGGGAGCAGTACTTC.

V and J are TRBV28 and TRBJ2-1; 8 positions match TRBD2. The CDR3 has 15 amino acids. After removal of 2 bases from V and 7 bases from J, the junction contained 7 bases not matched to a gene. Germline lookup yields CDR1 MDHEN and CDR2 SYDVKM. CDR3 amino acids: CASSLGSGRGNEQFF. The CDR3 DNA is TGTGCCAGCAGTTTAGGAAGCGGGAGAGGAAATGAGCAGTTCTTC.

V is TRBV2 and J is TRBJ1-3; no clear D. Trimming removed 4 bases at V and 2 bases at J, with 12 bases between. Looked up from germline, CDR1 is SNHLY and CDR2 is FYNNEI. This CDR3 has 15 residues. The CDR3 is CASSALGLAGNTIYF. CDR3 DNA sequence: TGTGCCAGCAGTGCCCTCGGACTGGCTGGAAACACCATATATTTT.

The chain links TRBV4-2 to TRBJ2-5; the D gene is possibly TRBD1 (6 bases). This CDR3 has 13 amino acids. From germline, CDR1 is LGHNA and CDR2 YNFKEQ. V was shortened by 6 bases and J by 5 bases, with 13 bases between the two germline ends. CDR3 amino acids: CASSSGAAETQYF. Here the CDR3 DNA reads TGTGCCAGCAGTTCAGGGGCGGCTGAGACCCAGTACTTC.

The chain uses TRBV20-1 and TRBJ2-5, with 9 bases that match TRBD1. The V and J ends lost 6 bases and 9 bases, in that order; junction bases with no gene match: 5. This CDR3 is 11 amino acids long. Germline loops: CDR1 DFQATT, CDR2 SNEGSKA (reference sequence). CDR3 coding DNA: TGCAGTGCGGACAGGGGACTTGCCCAGTACTTC. Its translation is CSADRGLAQYF.

This chain uses TRBV7-2 with TRBJ2-3; no firm D call. V was shortened by 2 bases and J by 1 base, with 13 bases between the two germline ends. The CDR3 spans 16 residues. Per germline, CDR1 SGHTA and CDR2 FQGNSA. DNA of the CDR3: TGTGCCAGCAGCTTATCTGTCGGCGGTCGCACAGATACGCAGTATTTT. Translated: CASSLSVGGRTDTQYF. The full variable domain, completed using reference TRBV7-2 and TRBJ2-3, is GAGVSQSPSNKVTEKGKDVELRCDPISGHTALYWYRQSLGQGLEFLIYFQGNSAPDKSGLPSDRFSAERTGGSVSTLTIQRTQQEDSAVYLCASSLSVGGRTDTQYFGPGTRLTVL.

In DNA, the CDR3 is TGTGCCAGCTCAACCCGACAGGGGAACACCGGGGAGCTGTTTTTT. It is translated as CASSTRQGNTGELFF. The chain is built from TRBV18 and TRBJ2-2; 7 bases agree with TRBD1. V dropped 5 bases and J dropped 1; count of bases not matched to a gene: 4. The CDR3 totals 15 residues. Germline V gene sequence: CDR1 KGHSH, CDR2 LQKENI.

This rearrangement joins TRBV7-8 to TRBJ2-3, with a weak D call TRBD2 (5 bases). V was clipped by 0 bases and J by 2 bases, with 9 bases between them. Germline loops: CDR1 SGHVS, CDR2 FQNEAQ. The CDR3 is 15 residues long. CDR3 region: CASSLAGLNTDTQYF. For the CDR3, the DNA is TGTGCCAGCAGCTTAGCCGGACTTAACACAGATACGCAGTATTTT.

This rearrangement joins TRBV7-8 to TRBJ2-1; D is unresolved. Trimming took off 4 bases at V and 0 bases at J, with 10 bases between the two ends. Germline CDR1 and CDR2: SGHVS and FQNEAQ. The CDR3 runs to 15 residues. The DNA of the CDR3 is TGTGCCAGCAGCTATCGGTCCCTCTCCTACAATGAGCAGTTCTTC. Its protein is CASSYRSLSYNEQFF.

This sequence joins TRBV5-8 and TRBJ2-6; D gene unclear. V was pared by 2 bases and J by 2 bases, with 11 bases between. Germline values: CDR1 SGHTS, CDR2 YDEGEE. CDR3 size: 16 residues. Here the CDR3 DNA reads TGTGCCAGCAGCTTAGGTCTGGATCCTGGGGCCAACGTCCTGACTTTC. This translates into CASSLGLDPGANVLTF.

The genes are TRBV28 and TRBJ1-1, with D possibly being TRBD1 (5 bases). Germline CDR1 is MDHEN and CDR2 is SYDVKM. The CDR3 is 17 residues long. The V gene lost 6 bases and the J gene lost 3 bases, with 23 bases spanning the gap. CDR3 sequence: CASSPAKGTGVDTEAFF. CDR3 in DNA: TGTGCCAGCAGCCCCGCAAAGGGGACGGGGGTAGACACTGAAGCTTTCTTT.

This sequence joins TRBV5-5 and TRBJ2-1; D unresolved. The CDR3 runs 15 residues. Trimming stripped 1 base from V and 0 bases from J, with 8 bases between. Germline assignment: CDR1 SGHKS and CDR2 YYEKEE (reference sequence). The CDR3 loop reads CASSLTPTSYNEQFF. In nucleotides, the CDR3 is TGTGCCAGCAGCTTGACACCCACCTCCTACAATGAGCAGTTCTTC.

The chain combines TRBV19 with TRBJ2-4; no reliable D call. Looked up from germline, CDR1 is LNHDA and CDR2 is SQIVND (reference sequence). The CDR3 runs to 17 residues. V lost 4 bases and J lost 0, with 16 bases in between. The DNA for the CDR3 is TGTGCCAGTAGTACCCGCAGCAGCCCACTAGCCAAAAACATTCAGTACTTC. Its translation is CASSTRSSPLAKNIQYF.

The J gene is TRBJ2-1, the V gene TRBV19; a weak D match, TRBD1 (6 bases). V was cut by 1 base and J by 5 bases, with 12 bases left in between. CDR3 length: 15 amino acids. Germline lookup yields CDR1 LNHDA and CDR2 SQIVND (reference sequence). For the CDR3, the DNA is TGTGCCAGTAGTATAGTAAGGGGGAGCGACAATGAGCAGTTCTTC. Its translation: CASSIVRGSDNEQFF.

This chain connects TRBV6-2 or TRBV6-3 to TRBJ2-7; D not certain. The CDR3 is 14 residues long. V lost 9 bases, J lost 0 bases, and 15 bases lay in between. Germline-derived CDR1 and CDR2 are MNHEY and SVGEGT. The DNA of the CDR3 is TGTGCCAGTCGCCCTTTGGGGAACTCCTACGAGCAGTACTTC. This sequence encodes CASRPLGNSYEQYF.

This chain connects TRBV15 to TRBJ1-5, with unresolved D. This CDR3 comprises 15 residues. V lost 0 bases to trimming and J lost 15 bases, with 21 bases between them. The germline V gene has CDR1 LNHNV and CDR2 YYDKDF (reference sequence). The CDR3 bases are TGTGCCACCAGCAGAGATAATACGGGGTGGGCTACTAGGCATTTT. It codes for CATSRDNTGWATRHF.

This chain links TRBV2 with TRBJ1-5; 7 bases fit TRBD1. Germline V gene data show CDR1 as SNHLY and CDR2 as FYNNEI. The trim removed 6 bases at V and 6 bases at J, leaving 5 bases unmatched. The CDR3 runs to 13 residues. CDR3 nucleotide sequence: TGTGCCAGCAGCGAACAGGGGAGTCAGCCCCAGCATTTT. Translation: CASSEQGSQPQHF.

The chain uses TRBV24-1 and TRBJ2-5; D is undetermined. Looked up from germline, CDR1 is KGHDR and CDR2 is SFDVKD. The length of the CDR3 is 12 residues. The V and J ends lost 3 bases and 4 bases respectively, with 5 bases between them. The CDR3 nucleotides are TGTGCCACCAGTGATGTTGGAGAGACCCAGTACTTC. Translation gives CATSDVGETQYF.

This chain links TRBV21-1 with TRBJ1-5; the table's TRBD1 call for D was not verified on the DNA. TRBV21-1 is a pseudogene locus. The CDR3 spans 15 residues. The CDR3 sequence: CASSARDSVNQPQHF. The CDR3, as DNA: TGTGCCAGCAGCGCCCGGGACAGTGTCAATCAGCCCCAGCATTTT.

This chain links TRBV6-1 with TRBJ1-3, with TRBD1 as a possible D gene (6 bases). Germline CDR1 and CDR2: MNHNS and SASEGT. V shed 2 bases and J shed 11 bases, with 13 bases lying between them. The CDR3 totals 13 residues. In DNA form, the CDR3 reads TGTGCCAGCAGTGAATGGGGGACAATATCCATATATTTT. This gives the protein CASSEWGTISIYF.

The sample holds one count of this clone. V usage is TRBV19 and J usage is TRBJ1-2, with TRBD1 identical over 7 bases. Trimming at V came to 5 bases and at J to 7 bases, leaving 4 bases not matched to a gene. The CDR3 has 12 amino acids. Looked up from germline, CDR1 is LNHDA and CDR2 is SQIVND (reference sequence). The CDR3 sequence is CASSQRDSGYTF. The CDR3 DNA reads as TGTGCCAGTAGTCAACGGGACAGTGGCTACACCTTC.

This rearrangement joins TRBV19 to TRBJ2-4; 8 positions match TRBD2. Germline trimming cut 3 bases from V and 3 bases from J; bases unmatched to any gene: 4. Germline V gene lookup returns CDR1 LNHDA and CDR2 SQIVND (reference sequence). The CDR3 is 15 amino acids. CDR3 region: CASSMKGLGKNIQYF. The CDR3 nucleotides are TGTGCCAGTAGTATGAAGGGACTAGGCAAAAACATTCAGTACTTC.

The chain recombines TRBV2 with TRBJ2-7; the D call may be TRBD1 or TRBD2 (7 bases each). Trimming stripped 6 bases from V and 6 bases from J, with 21 bases between. This CDR3 comprises 15 residues. Looked up from germline, CDR1 is SNHLY and CDR2 is FYNNEI. This CDR3 reads CASREFAGGEAEQYF. The DNA for the CDR3 is TGTGCCAGCAGGGAATTTGCAGGGGGGGAGGCCGAGCAGTACTTC. The full variable domain, rest sourced from reference TRBV2 and TRBJ2-7, is EPEVTQTPSHQVTQMGQEVILRCVPISNHLYFYWYRQILGQKVEFLVSFYNNEISEKSEIFDDQFSVERPDGSNFTLKIRSTKLEDSAMYFCASREFAGGEAEQYFGPGTRLTVT.

The V and J genes are TRBV18 and TRBJ1-4; D gene ambiguous. The germline V and J ends were trimmed by 3 bases and 3 bases, with 11 bases remaining between them. This CDR3 contains 15 residues. CDR1 is KGHSH and CDR2 is LQKENI in the germline V gene. In nucleotides, the CDR3 is TGTGCCAGCTCACCGTCTCTCGGGGCTAATGAAAAACTGTTTTTT. It yields the protein CASSPSLGANEKLFF.

The gene calls are TRBV14 and TRBJ2-3; TRBD2 matches at 9 bases. The CDR3 length is 15 residues. V shed 1 base and J 1 base; nucleotides not matched to a gene: 0. Germline CDR1 SGHDN, CDR2 FVKESK. This CDR3 is CASSQASGGTDTQYF. As DNA, the CDR3 is TGTGCCAGCAGCCAAGCTAGCGGGGGCACAGATACGCAGTATTTT.

The chain is built from TRBV14 and TRBJ1-1, with D uncertain. In germline, CDR1 is SGHDN, CDR2 FVKESK. V lost 2 bases and J lost 3, with 10 bases in between. The CDR3 extends over 14 amino acids. The CDR3 loop reads CASSQLTAYTEAFF. The CDR3 DNA sequence: TGTGCCAGCAGCCAACTGACGGCCTACACTGAAGCTTTCTTT.